This TCR beta chain derives from a study of blood T cell repertoires in COVID-19. Turning to the study itself: In each case, the material was cDNA or gDNA derived from T cells, B-cell-depleted T cells, or PBMCs.

This CDR3 spans 15 amino acids. The ends lost 10 bases at V and 6 bases at J; junction bases unmatched: 12. Germline CDR1 and CDR2: MDHEN and SYDVKM. The study recruited people aged 18 to 89 years across 20 to 30 US areas. Participants' own reports of clinical history determined their cohort assignment. Per the original methods: Estimation of nucleated cell counts was performed using reference gene primer amplification. Profiling relied on immunoSEQ multiplex PCR, and the TCRdb table lists in-frame clones only, not all of them. For V, J and clone size, that table is used; D and trimming come from the DNA. The sample shows 300,000 or so clones, approximately 86% of them seen only once.

This sequence originates from a woman aged 40 to 50 with acute COVID-19. The chain is built from TRBV28 and TRBJ1-4, with TRBD1 matching over 9 bases. The sequenced sample was PBMCs or T cells enriched from blood (not recorded which). The chain's CDR3 is CATNFWDRADEKLFF. The CDR3 DNA reads as TGTGCCACCAATTTTTGGGACAGGGCTGATGAAAAACTGTTTTTT.